This TCR beta chain is from a study of blood T cell repertoires in COVID-19. The wider study: The origin of the acute and convalescent COVID-19 samples was the United States, Italy and Spain. In each case, the material was cDNA or gDNA derived from T cells, B-cell-depleted T cells, or PBMCs.

Per the authors' pipeline: Reference gene primers were amplified, and this amplification served to estimate nucleated cell counts. Clones were sequenced by immunoSEQ multiplex PCR, and TCRdb holds only the in-frame ones, with some missing. The D gene and trimming were derived from the DNA, and the V and J assignments and clone size from that table. This table holds more than 85,000 clones, roughly 82% found once. CDR3 length: 12 amino acids. Germline CDR1 and CDR2: LNHDA and SQIVND (reference sequence). About this clone: One end of the junction is discordant with germline, which a read error may explain.

The sequence was obtained from a woman in her fifties or sixties with acute or convalescent COVID-19. J is TRBJ1-4 and V is TRBV19; 8 positions match TRBD1. Sequencing input: peripheral blood. The CDR3 spells CASSLGQERLFF. In nucleotides, the CDR3 is TGTGCCAGTAGCCTGGGACAGGAAAGACTGTTTTTT.